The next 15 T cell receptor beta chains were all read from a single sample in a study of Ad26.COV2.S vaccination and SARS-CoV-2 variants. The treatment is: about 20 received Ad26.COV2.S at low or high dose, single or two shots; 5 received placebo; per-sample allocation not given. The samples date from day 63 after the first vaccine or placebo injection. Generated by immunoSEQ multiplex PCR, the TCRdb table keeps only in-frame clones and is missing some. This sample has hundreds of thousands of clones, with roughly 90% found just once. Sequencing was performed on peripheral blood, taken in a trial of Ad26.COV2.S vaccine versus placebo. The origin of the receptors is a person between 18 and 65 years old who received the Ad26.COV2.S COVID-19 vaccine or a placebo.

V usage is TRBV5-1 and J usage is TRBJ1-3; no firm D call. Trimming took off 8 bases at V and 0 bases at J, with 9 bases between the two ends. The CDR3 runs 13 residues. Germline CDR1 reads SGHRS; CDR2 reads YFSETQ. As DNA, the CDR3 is TGCGCCAGTTATCAGGACTCTGGAAACACCATATATTTT. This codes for CASYQDSGNTIYF.

CDR3 loop: CASSLVASGSVYEQYF. In DNA form, the CDR3 reads TGTGCCAGCAGCTTAGTGGCTAGCGGGAGTGTTTACGAGCAGTACTTC. The chain couples TRBV7-8 to TRBJ2-7, with 10 bases lining up with TRBD2. The germline CDR1 and CDR2 sequences are SGHVS and FQNEAQ. This CDR3 contains 16 residues. V shed 1 base and J 4 bases; nucleotides not matched to a gene: 7.

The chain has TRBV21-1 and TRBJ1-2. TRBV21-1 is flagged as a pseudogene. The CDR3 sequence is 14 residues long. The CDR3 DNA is TGTGCCAGCAGCAAAGTAAGGGACGACTATGGCTACACCTTC. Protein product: CASSKVRDDYGYTF.

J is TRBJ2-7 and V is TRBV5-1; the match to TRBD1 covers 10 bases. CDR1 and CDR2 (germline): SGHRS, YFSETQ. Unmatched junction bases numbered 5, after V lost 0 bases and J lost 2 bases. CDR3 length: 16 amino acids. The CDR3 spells CASSLEMGQGTYEQYF. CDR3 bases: TGCGCCAGCAGCTTGGAGATGGGACAGGGGACCTACGAGCAGTACTTC.

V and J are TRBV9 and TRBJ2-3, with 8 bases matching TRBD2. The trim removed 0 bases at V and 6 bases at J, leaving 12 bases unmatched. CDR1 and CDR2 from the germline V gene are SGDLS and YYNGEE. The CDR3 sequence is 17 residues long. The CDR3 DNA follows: TGTGCCAGCAGCGTAGCCCCCTTAGCGGGGTCAGGGGATACGCAGTATTTT. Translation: CASSVAPLAGSGDTQYF.

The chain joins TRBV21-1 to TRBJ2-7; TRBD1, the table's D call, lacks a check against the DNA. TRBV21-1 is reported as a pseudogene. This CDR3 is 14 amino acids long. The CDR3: CASSKRPGADEQYF. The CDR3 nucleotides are TGTGCCAGCAGCAAACGCCCAGGGGCCGACGAGCAGTACTTC.

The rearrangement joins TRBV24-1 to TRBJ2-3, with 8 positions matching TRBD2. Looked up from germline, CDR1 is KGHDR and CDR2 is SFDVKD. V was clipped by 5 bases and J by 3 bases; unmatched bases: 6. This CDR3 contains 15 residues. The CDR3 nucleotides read TGTGCCACCAGTGTTGAGCGGGAGAGGACAGATACGCAGTATTTT. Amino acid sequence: CATSVERERTDTQYF.

For the CDR3, the DNA is TGTGCCAGCAGACTCCGGGACAGCAATCAGCCCCAGCATTTT. Protein product: CASRLRDSNQPQHF. The chain employs TRBV6-6 and TRBJ1-5; a weak D match, TRBD1 (5 bases). CDR1 MNHNY and CDR2 SVGAGI come from the germline V gene (reference sequence). With 6 bases removed from V and 1 base from J, the gap between germline ends came to 10 bases. The CDR3 loop spans 14 amino acids.

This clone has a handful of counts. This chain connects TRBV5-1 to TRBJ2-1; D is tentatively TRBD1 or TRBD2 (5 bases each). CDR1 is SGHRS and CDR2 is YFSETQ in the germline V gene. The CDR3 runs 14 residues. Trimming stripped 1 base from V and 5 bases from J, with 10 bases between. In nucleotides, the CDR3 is TGCGCCAGCAGCTTGTCTGGGGGAGACAATGAGCAGTTCTTC. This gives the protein CASSLSGGDNEQFF.

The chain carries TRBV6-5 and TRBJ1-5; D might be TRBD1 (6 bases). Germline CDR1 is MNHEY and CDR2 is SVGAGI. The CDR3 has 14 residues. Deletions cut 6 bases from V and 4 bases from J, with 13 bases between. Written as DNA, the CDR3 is TGTGCCAGCAGCGCTCGAGGGGGAAATCAGCCCCAGCATTTT. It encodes CASSARGGNQPQHF.

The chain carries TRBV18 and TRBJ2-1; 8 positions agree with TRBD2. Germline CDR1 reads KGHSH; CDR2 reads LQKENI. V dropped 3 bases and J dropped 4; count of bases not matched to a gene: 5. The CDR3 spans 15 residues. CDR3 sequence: CASSPGLARYNEQFF. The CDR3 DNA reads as TGTGCCAGCTCACCCGGACTAGCCCGATACAATGAGCAGTTCTTC.

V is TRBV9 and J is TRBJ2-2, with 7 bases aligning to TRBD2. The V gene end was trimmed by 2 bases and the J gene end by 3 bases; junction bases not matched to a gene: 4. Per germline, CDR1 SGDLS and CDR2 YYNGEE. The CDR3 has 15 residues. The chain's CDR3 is CASSVGGGYTGELFF. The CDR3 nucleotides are TGTGCCAGCAGCGTTGGGGGAGGGTACACCGGGGAGCTGTTTTTT. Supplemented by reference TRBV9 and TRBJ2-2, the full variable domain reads DSGVTQTPKHLITATGQRVTLRCSPRSGDLSVYWYQQSLDQGLQFLIQYYNGEERAKGNILERFSAQQFPDLHSELNLSSLELGDSALYFCASSVGGGYTGELFFGEGSRLTVL.

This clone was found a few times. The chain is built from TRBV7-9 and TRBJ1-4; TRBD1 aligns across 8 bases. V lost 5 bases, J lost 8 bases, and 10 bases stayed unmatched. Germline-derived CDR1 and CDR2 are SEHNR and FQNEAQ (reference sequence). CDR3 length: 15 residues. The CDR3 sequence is CASSPKDRAGEKLFF. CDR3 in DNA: TGTGCCAGCAGCCCGAAGGACAGGGCGGGGGAAAAACTGTTTTTT.

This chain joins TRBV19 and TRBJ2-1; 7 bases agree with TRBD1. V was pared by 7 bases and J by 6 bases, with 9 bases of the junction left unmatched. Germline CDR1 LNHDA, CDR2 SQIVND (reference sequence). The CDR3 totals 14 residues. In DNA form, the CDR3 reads TGTGCCAGTATTTCCAGACAGGGACCCAATGAGCAGTTCTTC. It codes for CASISRQGPNEQFF. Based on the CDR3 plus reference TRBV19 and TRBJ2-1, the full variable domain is DGGITQSPKYLFRKEGQNVTLSCEQNLNHDAMYWYRQDPGQGLRLIYYSQIVNDFQKGDIAEGYSVSREKKESFPLTVTSAQKNPTAFYLCASISRQGPNEQFFGPGTRLTVL.

CDR3 nucleotide sequence: TGCGCCAGCAGTGAGGTTCAAGCCGGGGCCAACGTCCTGACTTTC. This translates into CASSEVQAGANVLTF. The chain uses TRBV10-2 and TRBJ2-6; no firm D call. In germline, CDR1 is WSHSY, CDR2 SAAADI. The CDR3 totals 15 residues. V was shortened by 2 bases and J by 4 bases, with 9 bases between the two germline ends.